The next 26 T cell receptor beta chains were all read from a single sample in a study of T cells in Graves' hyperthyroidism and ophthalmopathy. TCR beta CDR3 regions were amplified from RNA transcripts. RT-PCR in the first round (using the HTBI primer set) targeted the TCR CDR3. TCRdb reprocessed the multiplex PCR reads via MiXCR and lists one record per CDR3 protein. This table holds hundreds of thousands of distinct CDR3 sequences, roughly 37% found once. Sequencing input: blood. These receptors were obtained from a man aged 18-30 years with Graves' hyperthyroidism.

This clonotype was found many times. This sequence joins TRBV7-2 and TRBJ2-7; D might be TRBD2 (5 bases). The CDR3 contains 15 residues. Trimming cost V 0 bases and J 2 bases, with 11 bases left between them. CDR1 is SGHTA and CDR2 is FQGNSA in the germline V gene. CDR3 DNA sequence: TGTGCCAGCAGCTTAGCTAATGCGGGCACCTACGAGCAGTACTTC. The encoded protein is CASSLANAGTYEQYF. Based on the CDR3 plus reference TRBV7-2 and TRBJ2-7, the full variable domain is GAGVSQSPSNKVTEKGKDVELRCDPISGHTALYWYRQSLGQGLEFLIYFQGNSAPDKSGLPSDRFSAERTGGSVSTLTIQRTQQEDSAVYLCASSLANAGTYEQYFGPGTRLTVT.

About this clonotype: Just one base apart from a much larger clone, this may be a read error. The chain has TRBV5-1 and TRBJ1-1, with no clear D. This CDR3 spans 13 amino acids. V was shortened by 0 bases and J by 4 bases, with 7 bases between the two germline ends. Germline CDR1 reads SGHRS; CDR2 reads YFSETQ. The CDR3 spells CASSLAPITEAFF. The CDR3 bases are TGCGCCAGCAGCTTGGCCCCGATCACTGAAGCTTTCTTT.

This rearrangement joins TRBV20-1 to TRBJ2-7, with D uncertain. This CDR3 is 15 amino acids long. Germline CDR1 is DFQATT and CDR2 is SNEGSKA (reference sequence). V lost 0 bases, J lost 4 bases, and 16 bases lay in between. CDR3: CSARDLEGFDYEQYF. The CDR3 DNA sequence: TGCAGTGCTAGAGATCTAGAAGGATTTGATTACGAGCAGTACTTC.

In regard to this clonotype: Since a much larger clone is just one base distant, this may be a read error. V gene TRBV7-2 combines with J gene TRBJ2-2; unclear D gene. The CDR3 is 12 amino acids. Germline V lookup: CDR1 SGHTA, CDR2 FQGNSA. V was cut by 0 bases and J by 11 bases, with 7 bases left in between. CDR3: CASSLARSELFF. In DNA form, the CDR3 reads TGTGCCAGCAGCTTAGCGCGGAGTGAGCTGTTTTTT.

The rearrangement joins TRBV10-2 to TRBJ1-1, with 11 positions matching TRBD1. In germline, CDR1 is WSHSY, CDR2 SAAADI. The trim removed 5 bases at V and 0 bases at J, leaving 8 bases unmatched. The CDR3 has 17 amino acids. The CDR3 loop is CASSSAGQGGMNTEAFF. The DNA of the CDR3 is TGCGCCAGCAGTAGCGCGGGACAGGGGGGCATGAACACTGAAGCTTTCTTT.

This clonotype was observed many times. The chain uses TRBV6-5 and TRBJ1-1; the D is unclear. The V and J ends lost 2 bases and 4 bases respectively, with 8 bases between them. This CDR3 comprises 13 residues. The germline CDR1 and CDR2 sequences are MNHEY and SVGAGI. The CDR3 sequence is CASSYGRGTEAFF. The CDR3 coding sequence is TGTGCCAGCAGTTACGGACGGGGCACTGAAGCTTTCTTT.

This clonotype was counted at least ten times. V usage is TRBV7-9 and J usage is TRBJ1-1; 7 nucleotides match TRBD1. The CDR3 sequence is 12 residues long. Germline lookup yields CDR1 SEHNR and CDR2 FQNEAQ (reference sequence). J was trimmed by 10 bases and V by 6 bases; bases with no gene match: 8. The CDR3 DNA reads TGTGCCAGCAGTATGACGGACAGGAGAGCTTTCTTT. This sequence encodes CASSMTDRRAFF.

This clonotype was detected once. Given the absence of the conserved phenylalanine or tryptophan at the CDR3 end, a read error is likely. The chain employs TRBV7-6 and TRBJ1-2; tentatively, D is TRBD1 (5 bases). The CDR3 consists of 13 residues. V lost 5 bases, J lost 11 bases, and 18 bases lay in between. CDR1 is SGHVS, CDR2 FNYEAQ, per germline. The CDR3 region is CASSPSGERGYTY. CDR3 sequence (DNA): TGTGCCAGCAGCCCTTCGGGGGAGCGGGGTTACACCTAC.

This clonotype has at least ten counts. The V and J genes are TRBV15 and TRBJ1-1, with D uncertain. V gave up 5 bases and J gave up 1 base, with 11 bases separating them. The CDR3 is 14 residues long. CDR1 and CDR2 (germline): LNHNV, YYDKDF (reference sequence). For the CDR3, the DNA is TGTGCCACCAGCGGGTCACACCAGAACACTGAAGCTTTCTTT. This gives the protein CATSGSHQNTEAFF.

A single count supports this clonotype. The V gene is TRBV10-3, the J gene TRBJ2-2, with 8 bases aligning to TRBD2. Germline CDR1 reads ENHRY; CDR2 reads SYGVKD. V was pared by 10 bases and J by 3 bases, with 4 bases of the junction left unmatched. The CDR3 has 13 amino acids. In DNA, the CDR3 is TGTGCCACGCAGACTAGCGACACCGGGGAGCTGTTTTTT. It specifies CATQTSDTGELFF.

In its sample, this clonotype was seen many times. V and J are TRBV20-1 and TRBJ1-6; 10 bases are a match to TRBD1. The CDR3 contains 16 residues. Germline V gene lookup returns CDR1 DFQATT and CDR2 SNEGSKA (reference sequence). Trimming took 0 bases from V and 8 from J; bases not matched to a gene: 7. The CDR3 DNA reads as TGCAGTGCTAGAGATAGCGGACAGGGGGGAGATTCACCCCTCCACTTT. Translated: CSARDSGQGGDSPLHF.

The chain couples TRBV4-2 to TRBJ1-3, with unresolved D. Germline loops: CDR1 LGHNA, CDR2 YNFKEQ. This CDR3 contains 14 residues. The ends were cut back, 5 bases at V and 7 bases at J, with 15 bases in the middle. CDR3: CASSLVGIGNTIYF. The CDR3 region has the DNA TGTGCCAGCAGCTTAGTGGGGATAGGGAACACCATATATTTT.

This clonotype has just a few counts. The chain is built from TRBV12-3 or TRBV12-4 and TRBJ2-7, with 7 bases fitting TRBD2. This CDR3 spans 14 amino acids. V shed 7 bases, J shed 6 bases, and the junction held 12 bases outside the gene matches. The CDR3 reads CASTPGGAGTEQYF. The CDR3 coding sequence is TGTGCCAGCACCCCGGGGGGAGCGGGAACCGAGCAGTACTTC.

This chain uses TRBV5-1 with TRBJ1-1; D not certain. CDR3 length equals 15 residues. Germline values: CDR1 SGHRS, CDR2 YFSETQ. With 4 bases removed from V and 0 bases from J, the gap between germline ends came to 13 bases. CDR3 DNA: TGCGCCAGCAGCGTTGGCTCAGGAATGAACACTGAAGCTTTCTTT. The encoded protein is CASSVGSGMNTEAFF. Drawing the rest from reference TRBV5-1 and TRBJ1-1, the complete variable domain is KAGVTQTPRYLIKTRGQQVTLSCSPISGHRSVSWYQQTPGQGLQFLFEYFSETQRNKGNFPGRFSGRQFSNSRSEMNVSTLELGDSALYLCASSVGSGMNTEAFFGQGTRLTVV.

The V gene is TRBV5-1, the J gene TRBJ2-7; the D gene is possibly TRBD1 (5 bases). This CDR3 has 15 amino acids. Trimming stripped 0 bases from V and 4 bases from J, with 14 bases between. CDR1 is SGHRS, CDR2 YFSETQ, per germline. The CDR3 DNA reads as TGCGCCAGCAGCTTGGGAGACAGCTCGTGGTACGAGCAGTACTTC. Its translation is CASSLGDSSWYEQYF.

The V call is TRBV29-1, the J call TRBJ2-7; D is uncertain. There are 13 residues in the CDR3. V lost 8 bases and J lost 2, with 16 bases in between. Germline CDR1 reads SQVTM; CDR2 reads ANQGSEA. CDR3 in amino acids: CSSDLDGTYEQYF. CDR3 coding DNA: TGCAGCAGTGACTTGGACGGAACCTACGAGCAGTACTTC.

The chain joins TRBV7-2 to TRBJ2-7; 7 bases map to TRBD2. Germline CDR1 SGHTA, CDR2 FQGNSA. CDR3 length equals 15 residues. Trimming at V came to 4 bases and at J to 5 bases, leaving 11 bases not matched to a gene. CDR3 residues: CASSSPSGKEDEQYF. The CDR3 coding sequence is TGTGCCAGCAGCTCTCCCAGCGGGAAAGAAGACGAGCAGTACTTC.

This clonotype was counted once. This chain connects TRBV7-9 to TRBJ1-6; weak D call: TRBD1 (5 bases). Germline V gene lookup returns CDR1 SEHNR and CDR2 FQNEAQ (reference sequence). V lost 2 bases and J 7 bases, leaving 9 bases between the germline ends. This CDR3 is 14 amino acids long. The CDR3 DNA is TGTGCCAGCAGCTTAAAGACAGCAAATTCACCCCTCCACTTT. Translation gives CASSLKTANSPLHF.

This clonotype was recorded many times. CDR3 region: CASSLVAGGTEAFF. The CDR3 DNA reads as TGTGCCAGCAGCTTGGTTGCGGGCGGGACTGAAGCTTTCTTT. V gene TRBV5-6 combines with J gene TRBJ1-1; no firm D call. This CDR3 has 14 amino acids. V lost 0 bases to trimming and J lost 5 bases, with 11 bases between them. Germline-derived CDR1 and CDR2 are SGHDT and YYEEEE.

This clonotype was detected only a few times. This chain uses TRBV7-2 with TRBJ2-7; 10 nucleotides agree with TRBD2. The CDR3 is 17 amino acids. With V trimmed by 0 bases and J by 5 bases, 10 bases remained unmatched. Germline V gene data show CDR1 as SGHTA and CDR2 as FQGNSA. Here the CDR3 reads CASSLASGGPDPHEQYF. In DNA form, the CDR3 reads TGTGCCAGCAGCTTAGCTAGCGGGGGGCCGGACCCCCACGAGCAGTACTTC. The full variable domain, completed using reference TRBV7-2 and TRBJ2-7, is GAGVSQSPSNKVTEKGKDVELRCDPISGHTALYWYRQSLGQGLEFLIYFQGNSAPDKSGLPSDRFSAERTGGSVSTLTIQRTQQEDSAVYLCASSLASGGPDPHEQYFGPGTRLTVT.

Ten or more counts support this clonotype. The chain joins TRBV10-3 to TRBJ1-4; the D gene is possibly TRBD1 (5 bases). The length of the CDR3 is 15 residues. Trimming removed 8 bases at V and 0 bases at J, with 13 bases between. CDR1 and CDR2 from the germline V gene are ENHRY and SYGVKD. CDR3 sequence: CAIRVGTPTNEKLFF. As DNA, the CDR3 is TGTGCCATCCGTGTAGGGACCCCAACTAATGAAAAACTGTTTTTT.

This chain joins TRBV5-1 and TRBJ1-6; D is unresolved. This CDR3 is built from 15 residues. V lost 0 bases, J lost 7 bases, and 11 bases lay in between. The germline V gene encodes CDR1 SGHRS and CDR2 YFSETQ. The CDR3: CASSLESGRNSPLHF. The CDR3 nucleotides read TGCGCCAGCAGCTTGGAATCTGGGCGAAATTCACCCCTCCACTTT.

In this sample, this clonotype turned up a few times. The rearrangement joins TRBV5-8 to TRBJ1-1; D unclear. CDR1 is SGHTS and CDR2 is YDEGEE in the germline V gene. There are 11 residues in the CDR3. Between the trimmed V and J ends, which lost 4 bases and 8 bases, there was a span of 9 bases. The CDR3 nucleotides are TGTGCCAGCAGCCGCGACCAGGAAGCTTTCTTT. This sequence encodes CASSRDQEAFF.

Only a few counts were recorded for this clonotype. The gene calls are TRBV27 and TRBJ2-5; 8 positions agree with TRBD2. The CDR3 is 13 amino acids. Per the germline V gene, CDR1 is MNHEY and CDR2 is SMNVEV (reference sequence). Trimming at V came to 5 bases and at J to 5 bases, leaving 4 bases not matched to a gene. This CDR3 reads CASSRGGLETQYF. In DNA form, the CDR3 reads TGTGCCAGCAGTCGGGGGGGGCTGGAGACCCAGTACTTC.

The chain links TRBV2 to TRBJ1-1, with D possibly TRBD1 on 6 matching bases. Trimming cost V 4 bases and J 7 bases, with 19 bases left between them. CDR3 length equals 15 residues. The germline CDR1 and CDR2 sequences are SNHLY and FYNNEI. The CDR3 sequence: CASSAEGRGTNEAFF. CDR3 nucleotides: TGTGCCAGCAGTGCGGAAGGGAGGGGGACTAATGAAGCTTTCTTT.

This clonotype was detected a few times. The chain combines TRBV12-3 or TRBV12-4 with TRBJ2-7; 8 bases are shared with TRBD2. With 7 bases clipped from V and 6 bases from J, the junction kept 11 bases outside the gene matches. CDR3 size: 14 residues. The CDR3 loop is CASTLTNSGTEQYF. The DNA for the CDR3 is TGTGCCAGCACCCTCACAAATAGCGGGACCGAGCAGTACTTC.